Listed here are 7 T cell receptor beta chains from one sample, sequenced in a study of breast tumors, draining lymph nodes, adjacent tissues. TCRdb reanalysed the multiplex PCR reads using MiXCR and keeps one entry per CDR3 protein. This table has approximately 280,000 distinct CDR3 sequences, under 35% appearing once. Axillary draining lymph nodes of breast cancer patients supplied the node samples. Material: axillary lymph node tissue. The receptors originated from a female donor with breast cancer. Some clones in this sample may be carry-over from other donors' samples.

This clonotype was seen repeatedly, ten times or more. The chain has TRBV19 and TRBJ2-3, with 12 bases that match TRBD1. CDR1 and CDR2 from the germline V gene are LNHDA and SQIVND (reference sequence). Unmatched junction bases numbered 10, after V lost 5 bases and J lost 4 bases. The CDR3 loop spans 17 amino acids. The DNA of the CDR3 is TGTGCCAGTAGTGTCCGAACCGGGACAGGGGGCTCAGATACGCAGTATTTT. Translating it yields CASSVRTGTGGSDTQYF. Drawing the rest from reference TRBV19 and TRBJ2-3, the complete variable domain is DGGITQSPKYLFRKEGQNVTLSCEQNLNHDAMYWYRQDPGQGLRLIYYSQIVNDFQKGDIAEGYSVSREKKESFPLTVTSAQKNPTAFYLCASSVRTGTGGSDTQYFGPGTRLTVL.

J is TRBJ2-1 and V is TRBV4-1; the D is unclear. Germline CDR1 and CDR2: MGHRA and YSYEKL. CDR3 length: 13 residues. V lost 1 base and J 9 bases, leaving 10 bases between the germline ends. The CDR3 is CASSQGSISEQFF. CDR3 nucleotide sequence: TGCGCCAGCAGCCAAGGGAGTATAAGTGAGCAGTTCTTC.

Concerning this clonotype itself: In this CDR3 the conserved last residue, phenylalanine or tryptophan, is missing, so a read error is likely. The chain is built from TRBV18 and TRBJ1-6; the D gene is possibly TRBD1 (5 bases). The CDR3 has 14 residues. The germline V gene encodes CDR1 KGHSH and CDR2 LQKENI. CDR3 coding DNA: TGTGTCAGCTCACCAGGGCAGGGAAGGTCACCCCTCCACATT. Translation gives CVSSPGQGRSPLHI.

There are many counts of this clonotype. The chain has TRBV5-1 and TRBJ2-7; no definite D call. V lost 0 bases and J lost 7, with 17 bases in between. Germline V gene sequence: CDR1 SGHRS, CDR2 YFSETQ. This CDR3 has 15 amino acids. This CDR3 is CASSLARSRLGEQYF. For the CDR3, the DNA is TGCGCCAGCAGCTTGGCACGCAGCCGCCTGGGAGAGCAGTACTTC.

In its sample, this clonotype was seen many times. V gene TRBV24-1 combines with J gene TRBJ2-3; TRBD2 matches at 11 bases. The trim removed 6 bases at V and 4 bases at J, leaving 5 bases unmatched. Looked up from germline, CDR1 is KGHDR and CDR2 is SFDVKD. The CDR3 contains 15 residues. CDR3 bases: TGTGCCACCAGTCGGCTAGCGGGAGGCGCAGATACGCAGTATTTT. Protein product: CATSRLAGGADTQYF.

This clonotype has at least ten counts. This chain links TRBV12-3 or TRBV12-4 with TRBJ2-2, with TRBD1 as a possible D gene (6 bases). CDR3 length: 15 residues. V lost 6 bases to trimming and J lost 1 base, with 12 bases between them. As DNA, the CDR3 is TGTGCCAGCAGCAGGGGCGAAGTGAACACCGGGGAGCTGTTTTTT. Residues: CASSRGEVNTGELFF.

This clonotype has ten or more counts. The chain is built from TRBV11-3 and TRBJ2-1; no clear D. The V gene lost 5 bases and the J gene lost 3 bases, with 11 bases spanning the gap. The CDR3 length is 14 residues. CDR1 and CDR2 from the germline V gene are SGHNT and YENEEA. The CDR3 reads CASSPWEDYNEQFF. CDR3 nucleotide sequence: TGTGCCAGCAGCCCCTGGGAAGACTACAATGAGCAGTTCTTC.